This TCR beta chain was found in a study of T cell responses to AZD1222 COVID-19 vaccine. Study conclusions and caveats: It was only 6 or 7 AZD1222 recipients who were seropositive at baseline. Mostly white British, mostly female donors; authors suggested clonal diversity may be underestimated. None of the repertoires were sampled until the peak T cell response had passed. Spike regions recognized by vaccine-associated CD4 TCRs spanned the protein, led by 160-218 and 743-854.

On this clone itself: The antigen remains undetermined.

Clones were sequenced by immunoSEQ multiplex PCR, and TCRdb holds only the in-frame ones, with some missing. Here the sample spans 90,000 to 130,000 clones, about 90% being singletons. This CDR3 spans 14 amino acids. Germline V CDR1 and CDR2: SGDLS, YYNGEE. The V end lost 4 bases, the J end lost 0 bases, and 7 bases lay between the germline ends. The sequence came from an adult who received the AZD1222 COVID-19 vaccine. Sequencing used peripheral blood, obtained 28 days after the second AZD1222 dose. This chain joins TRBV9 and TRBJ1-4; no clear D gene. The CDR3 nucleotides are TGTGCCAGCAGCCGGCCCGCAACTAATGAAAAACTGTTTTTT. Protein product: CASSRPATNEKLFF.